One and the same sample provided the 29 T cell receptor beta chains below, sequenced in a study of human T cells and chemical hapten exposure. This sample's time point: healthy volunteer bleed at 2 weeks. Total RNA was isolated from unfractionated whole blood. TCRdb redid the calling of the RACE reads with MiXCR, one entry per CDR3 protein. The table includes about 50,000 distinct CDR3 sequences, approximately 4.7% detected once. Material: whole blood. All receptors come from a female donor in good health. Some clones in this sample may be carry-over from other donors' samples.

The rearrangement links TRBV9 to TRBJ1-3, with D uncertain. Germline lookup yields CDR1 SGDLS and CDR2 YYNGEE. V lost 0 bases to trimming and J lost 0 bases, with 13 bases between them. This CDR3 is 17 amino acids long. In DNA, the CDR3 is TGTGCCAGCAGCGTAGGACCTAGGGCCAGCTCTGGAAACACCATATATTTT. Its protein product is CASSVGPRASSGNTIYF.

V usage is TRBV7-9 and J usage is TRBJ2-1; maybe TRBD1 (5 bases). Germline V gene lookup returns CDR1 SEHNR and CDR2 FQNEAQ (reference sequence). This CDR3 region has 12 residues. The V and J ends lost 4 bases and 6 bases respectively, with 7 bases between them. CDR3 coding DNA: TGTGCCAGCAGCTCTCAGGGCAATGAGCAGTTCTTC. This sequence encodes CASSSQGNEQFF. Supplemented by reference TRBV7-9 and TRBJ2-1, the full variable domain reads DTGVSQNPRHKITKRGQNVTFRCDPISEHNRLYWYRQTLGQGPEFLTYFQNEAQLEKSRLLSDRFSAERPKGSFSTLEIQRTEQGDSAMYLCASSSQGNEQFFGPGTRLTVL.

J is TRBJ2-3 and V is TRBV6-2 or TRBV6-3, with TRBD1 matching over 9 bases. In germline, CDR1 is MNHEY, CDR2 SVGEGT. V lost 4 bases to trimming and J lost 3 bases; unmatched junction nucleotides: 8. This CDR3 has 16 residues. The CDR3 bases are TGTGCCAGCAGTTTCCGGGACAGGGTACCTACAGATACGCAGTATTTT. Residues: CASSFRDRVPTDTQYF.

This clonotype has a count of ten or more. The chain has TRBV20-1 and TRBJ2-2; D is unclear. Looked up from germline, CDR1 is DFQATT and CDR2 is SNEGSKA (reference sequence). This CDR3 has 14 residues. Trimming removed 0 bases from V and 4 bases from J, with 9 bases in between. The CDR3 region has the DNA TGCAGTGCTAGAGAGATGCGAAGCACCGGGGAGCTGTTTTTT. Translating it yields CSAREMRSTGELFF.

There are a few counts of this clonotype. The rearrangement uses TRBV29-1 and TRBJ2-4; tentative D call: TRBD2 (6 bases). The V gene lost 2 bases and the J gene lost 12 bases, with 8 bases spanning the gap. The V gene's germline CDR1 is SQVTM and CDR2 ANQGSEA. The CDR3 totals 10 residues. This CDR3 is CSVEQGGQYF. The CDR3 bases are TGCAGCGTTGAACAGGGAGGTCAGTACTTC.

V is TRBV5-1 and J is TRBJ1-1, with unresolved D. Germline CDR1 and CDR2: SGHRS and YFSETQ. V was shortened by 2 bases and J by 1 base, with 9 bases between the two germline ends. CDR3 length: 14 residues. CDR3 in DNA: TGCGCCAGCAGCTTTCTAGGGAAGAACACTGAAGCTTTCTTT. Translating it yields CASSFLGKNTEAFF.

This clonotype was seen repeatedly, ten times or more. The chain has TRBV20-1 and TRBJ2-3; 8 bases map to TRBD2. J lost 3 bases, V lost 3 bases, and 8 bases had no gene match. The V gene's germline CDR1 is DFQATT and CDR2 SNEGSKA (reference sequence). This CDR3 is 15 amino acids long. For the CDR3, the DNA is TGCAGTGCTAGTATGGCGGGGGGCCGGACAGATACGCAGTATTTT. Its translation is CSASMAGGRTDTQYF.

This clonotype came up many times. The V gene is TRBV20-1, the J gene TRBJ2-1; D is uncertain. This CDR3 spans 12 amino acids. Looked up from germline, CDR1 is DFQATT and CDR2 is SNEGSKA (reference sequence). Trimming removed 5 bases at V and 6 bases at J, with 11 bases between. The DNA for the CDR3 is TGCAGTGCTCCACCCCTCGGCAATGAGCAGTTCTTC. It encodes CSAPPLGNEQFF.

At least ten counts were recorded for this clonotype. The V call is TRBV28, the J call TRBJ2-1; tentatively, D is TRBD2 (6 bases). The CDR3 length is 15 residues. Trimming took 4 bases from V and 4 from J, leaving 14 bases between them. Germline V gene lookup returns CDR1 MDHEN and CDR2 SYDVKM. The CDR3 protein is CASSSFGGVYNEQFF. In DNA form, the CDR3 reads TGTGCCAGCAGTTCCTTCGGCGGGGTATACAATGAGCAGTTCTTC. Full variable domain (rest looked up from reference TRBV28 and TRBJ2-1): DVKVTQSSRYLVKRTGEKVFLECVQDMDHENMFWYRQDPGLGLRLIYFSYDVKMKEKGDIPEGYSVSREKKERFSLILESASTNQTSMYLCASSSFGGVYNEQFFGPGTRLTVL.

This clonotype showed up many times. The chain joins TRBV28 to TRBJ1-4; TRBD1 might be the D (5 bases). Germline V gene sequence: CDR1 MDHEN, CDR2 SYDVKM. V was clipped by 1 base and J by 2 bases, with 8 bases between them. CDR3 size: 15 residues. CDR3 loop: CASSLFGTTNEKLFF. CDR3 DNA sequence: TGTGCCAGCAGTTTATTCGGGACTACTAATGAAAAACTGTTTTTT. The complete variable domain, with remaining parts taken from reference TRBV28 and TRBJ1-4, reads DVKVTQSSRYLVKRTGEKVFLECVQDMDHENMFWYRQDPGLGLRLIYFSYDVKMKEKGDIPEGYSVSREKKERFSLILESASTNQTSMYLCASSLFGTTNEKLFFGSGTQLSVL.

In this sample, this clonotype turned up many times. The rearrangement joins TRBV5-1 to TRBJ2-5; D not resolved. CDR1 is SGHRS, CDR2 YFSETQ, per germline. Trimming stripped 1 base from V and 4 bases from J, with 5 bases between. CDR3 length: 12 residues. In DNA form, the CDR3 reads TGCGCCAGCAGCTTGAATAGAGAGACCCAGTACTTC. It specifies CASSLNRETQYF. The variable domain in full, completed from reference TRBV5-1 and TRBJ2-5, reads KAGVTQTPRYLIKTRGQQVTLSCSPISGHRSVSWYQQTPGQGLQFLFEYFSETQRNKGNFPGRFSGRQFSNSRSEMNVSTLELGDSALYLCASSLNRETQYFGPGTRLLVL.

This clonotype was counted at least ten times. In DNA form, the CDR3 reads TGTGCCAGCAGTTCTACCCCAGGGGGCATGGTCCGGGTGGGACTGTTTTTT. Its translation: CASSSTPGGMVRVGLFF. The chain has TRBV28 and TRBJ1-4, with 8 bases matching TRBD1. J was trimmed by 13 bases and V by 4 bases; bases with no gene match: 20. Germline assignment: CDR1 MDHEN and CDR2 SYDVKM. This CDR3 comprises 17 residues.

This clonotype showed up many times. The chain combines TRBV6-6 with TRBJ1-1; D is possibly TRBD1 (5 bases). This CDR3 has 12 residues. The V gene lost 6 bases and the J gene lost 8 bases, with 13 bases spanning the gap. Germline V CDR1 and CDR2: MNHNY, SVGAGI (reference sequence). The CDR3 region is CASSLDGGEAFF. DNA of the CDR3: TGTGCCAGCAGCCTGGACGGGGGGGAAGCTTTCTTT.

In its sample, this clonotype was seen many times. The rearrangement joins TRBV6-5 to TRBJ1-6, with unresolved D. Trimming pared 8 bases from V and 5 bases from J, leaving 13 bases between. Looked up from germline, CDR1 is MNHEY and CDR2 is SVGAGI. This CDR3 comprises 14 residues. The CDR3 nucleotides read TGTGCCAGCGGGATTGGATGGGATAATTCACCCCTCCACTTT. As protein: CASGIGWDNSPLHF.

This clonotype was counted many times. The V and J genes are TRBV2 and TRBJ1-4; D is ambiguous. The V end lost 4 bases, the J end lost 8 bases, and 11 bases lay between the germline ends. The CDR3 is made up of 13 amino acids. CDR1 SNHLY and CDR2 FYNNEI come from the germline V gene. CDR3: CASSAHNGEKLFF. The CDR3 nucleotides read TGTGCCAGCAGTGCTCACAACGGAGAAAAACTGTTTTTT.

The chain couples TRBV5-1 to TRBJ1-4, with 11 positions matching TRBD1. J was trimmed by 4 bases and V by 3 bases; bases with no gene match: 5. Germline CDR1 SGHRS, CDR2 YFSETQ. There are 16 residues in the CDR3. The CDR3 sequence is CASSWTGGANNEKLFF. For the CDR3, the DNA is TGCGCCAGCAGCTGGACAGGGGGCGCGAATAATGAAAAACTGTTTTTT.

This clonotype has a count of ten or more. The chain employs TRBV4-3 and TRBJ1-5, with TRBD1 as a possible D gene (6 bases). V lost 3 bases and J 4 bases, leaving 13 bases between the germline ends. The germline V gene has CDR1 LGHNA and CDR2 YSLEER. The CDR3 consists of 15 residues. The CDR3 coding sequence is TGCGCCAGCAGCCAGATGAAGGGGGGTAATCAGCCCCAGCATTTT. It yields the protein CASSQMKGGNQPQHF.

Ten or more counts support this clonotype. This rearrangement joins TRBV5-1 to TRBJ2-3; 9 positions agree with TRBD1. The CDR3 is made up of 15 amino acids. The ends lost 3 bases at V and 3 bases at J; junction bases unmatched: 5. The germline V gene has CDR1 SGHRS and CDR2 YFSETQ. CDR3 bases: TGCGCCAGCAGCTCCAGGGACAGGGATACAGATACGCAGTATTTT. Protein product: CASSSRDRDTDTQYF.

This clonotype was observed at least ten times. The chain recombines TRBV6-5 with TRBJ2-7; D remains unclear. The V end lost 5 bases, the J end lost 0 bases, and 17 bases lay between the germline ends. The CDR3 is 16 residues long. From germline, CDR1 is MNHEY and CDR2 SVGAGI. The DNA of the CDR3 is TGTGCCAGCAGTACTAAAACATGGTACCGCTCCTACGAGCAGTACTTC. It is translated as CASSTKTWYRSYEQYF.

CDR3 loop: CASERTGPEAFF. The CDR3 nucleotides are TGTGCCAGCGAACGAACAGGGCCTGAAGCTTTCTTT. J is TRBJ1-1 and V is TRBV12-3 or TRBV12-4, with D maybe TRBD1 (6 bases). The CDR3 is made up of 12 amino acids. The V end was cut by 8 bases, the J end by 6 bases, with 13 bases between.

This clonotype has at least ten counts. This chain connects TRBV7-6 to TRBJ1-3, with a possible D match to TRBD1 (5 bases). V lost 6 bases, J lost 3 bases, and 6 bases lay in between. This CDR3 has 12 residues. Germline CDR1 reads SGHVS; CDR2 reads FNYEAQ. The CDR3 bases are TGTGCCAGCAGGGGGCTTGGAAACACCATATATTTT. It yields the protein CASRGLGNTIYF.

This clonotype has a handful of counts. This chain links TRBV6-1 with TRBJ1-6, with a weak D call TRBD1 (5 bases). The CDR3 has 14 amino acids. V was pared by 3 bases and J by 7 bases, with 10 bases between. Germline loops: CDR1 MNHNS, CDR2 SASEGT. The CDR3 is CASSDRVYNSPLHF. CDR3 nucleotides: TGTGCCAGCAGTGACAGGGTTTACAATTCACCCCTCCACTTT.

The rearrangement links TRBV20-1 to TRBJ1-6; TRBD1 might be the D (5 bases). The CDR3 runs 14 residues. Germline values: CDR1 DFQATT, CDR2 SNEGSKA (reference sequence). The CDR3 here is CSSNQGLSNSPLHF. The CDR3 DNA is TGCAGCTCGAACCAGGGCCTCTCTAATTCACCCCTCCACTTT.

This clonotype was counted many times. The chain has TRBV5-1 and TRBJ2-7, with 10 bases lining up with TRBD1. Germline trimming cut 4 bases from V and 5 bases from J; bases unmatched to any gene: 3. The CDR3 is 13 amino acids. Per the germline V gene, CDR1 is SGHRS and CDR2 is YFSETQ. The CDR3 reads CASSHGTGDEQYF. CDR3 sequence (DNA): TGCGCCAGCAGCCACGGGACAGGGGACGAGCAGTACTTC.

This clonotype was recorded a few times. The rearrangement joins TRBV15 to TRBJ1-6; a possible D gene is TRBD1 (5 bases). The CDR3 contains 15 residues. Between the trimmed V and J ends, which lost 0 bases and 4 bases, there was a span of 7 bases. Germline V gene data show CDR1 as LNHNV and CDR2 as YYDKDF (reference sequence). CDR3 loop: CATSRDPGYNSPLHF. CDR3 in DNA: TGTGCCACCAGCAGAGACCCAGGGTATAATTCACCCCTCCACTTT.

This rearrangement joins TRBV2 to TRBJ1-4, with TRBD1 identical over 8 bases. This CDR3 contains 13 residues. Germline V gives CDR1 SNHLY, CDR2 FYNNEI. Unmatched junction bases numbered 11, after V lost 6 bases and J lost 14 bases. CDR3: CASSLDRGSFLFF. The CDR3 nucleotides read TGTGCCAGCAGCCTTGACAGGGGAAGCTTCCTGTTTTTT.

This clonotype was counted at least ten times. This chain joins TRBV5-5 and TRBJ1-4; possibly TRBD1 for D (6 bases). From germline, CDR1 is SGHKS and CDR2 YYEKEE (reference sequence). The CDR3 extends over 15 amino acids. V lost 1 base to trimming and J lost 6 bases, with 13 bases between them. CDR3 amino acids: CASSLSGTLDEKLFF. CDR3 nucleotide sequence: TGTGCCAGCAGCTTGTCGGGGACACTCGATGAAAAACTGTTTTTT.

This clonotype has ten or more counts. This sequence joins TRBV19 and TRBJ1-2, with TRBD1 as a possible D gene (6 bases). V shed 6 bases and J shed 4 bases, with 12 bases lying between them. The CDR3 runs 13 residues. In germline, CDR1 is LNHDA, CDR2 SQIVND (reference sequence). CDR3: CASSWARGYGYTF. CDR3 in DNA: TGTGCCAGTAGCTGGGCCAGGGGCTATGGCTACACCTTC.

This clonotype was counted at least ten times. The chain carries TRBV20-1 and TRBJ2-3; no reliable D call. Germline values: CDR1 DFQATT, CDR2 SNEGSKA (reference sequence). This CDR3 region has 15 residues. V dropped 1 base and J dropped 0 bases, with 11 bases sitting between them. The CDR3 coding sequence is TGCAGTGCTAGAGGGCTTGACCATAGCACAGATACGCAGTATTTT. This gives the protein CSARGLDHSTDTQYF.